A single sample is the source of the 22 T cell receptor beta chains below, sequenced in a study of regulatory T cells in long-lasting Graves disease. Time point reported: newly diagnosed GD, antithyroid drugs for less than 3 months. The TCR library was made from RNA that had been extracted from PBMCs in TRIzol. Assembly of TCR beta libraries relied on iRepertoire HTBI primers together with Arm-PCR of CDR3 regions. Via MiXCR, TCRdb re-called the multiplex PCR reads, giving one row per CDR3 protein. This table has 200,000 to 250,000 distinct CDR3 sequences, roughly 18% appearing once. This material consisted of peripheral blood mononuclear cells (PBMCs), taken at new diagnosis, from a patient treated with antithyroid drugs. These receptors originate from a female donor with Graves disease.

Concerning this clonotype itself: A much larger clone sits a single nucleotide away, making a read error possible. This rearrangement joins TRBV30 to TRBJ2-3, with 11 bases identical to TRBD2. J lost 5 bases, V lost 8 bases, and 12 bases had no gene match. The CDR3 sequence is 15 residues long. CDR1 and CDR2 from the germline V gene are GTSNPN and SVGIG (reference sequence). DNA for the CDR3: TGTGCCCGGAACCCACTAGCGGGAGTGAGAGATACGCAGTATTTT. Protein product: CARNPLAGVRDTQYF.

In its sample, this clonotype was seen many times. The rearrangement links TRBV28 to TRBJ1-6; D gene unclear. Germline V lookup: CDR1 MDHEN, CDR2 SYDVKM. The V gene lost 3 bases and the J gene lost 9 bases, with 9 bases spanning the gap. The CDR3 covers 13 residues. CDR3 sequence reads: CASSLSQSSPLHF. In nucleotides, the CDR3 is TGTGCCAGCAGTTTGAGTCAGAGTTCACCCCTCCACTTT.

This clonotype was detected many times. The chain uses TRBV24-1 and TRBJ2-1; D unresolved. Germline V CDR1 and CDR2: KGHDR, SFDVKD. V lost 5 bases to trimming and J lost 2 bases, with 15 bases between them. This CDR3 has 16 amino acids. CDR3 nucleotides: TGTGCCACCAGTGGGGTTGAGGAAAGGACCTACAATGAGCAGTTCTTC. This codes for CATSGVEERTYNEQFF.

This clonotype was counted many times. The V and J genes are TRBV7-9 and TRBJ2-3; D unclear. Per germline, CDR1 SEHNR and CDR2 FQNEAQ (reference sequence). V dropped 2 bases and J dropped 7 bases, with 10 bases sitting between them. The CDR3 contains 13 residues. The CDR3 DNA reads as TGTGCCAGCAGCTTATGGTCCGAGAATACGCAGTATTTT. This encodes CASSLWSENTQYF.

Ten or more counts support this clonotype. The CDR3 DNA follows: TGTGCCAGCAGCTTAGGGGCCCCCGTAGAGCAGTACTTC. It specifies CASSLGAPVEQYF. This rearrangement joins TRBV7-2 to TRBJ2-7; unclear D gene. This CDR3 spans 13 amino acids. The germline V and J ends were trimmed by 1 base and 7 bases, with 11 bases remaining between them. Germline V lookup: CDR1 SGHTA, CDR2 FQGNSA.

This clonotype was observed many times. In DNA form, the CDR3 reads TGTGCCAGCCGGACTAGCGGGAAAGGCTACAATGAGCAGTTCTTC. Protein product: CASRTSGKGYNEQFF. The chain recombines TRBV12-3 or TRBV12-4 with TRBJ2-1, with TRBD2 identical over 12 bases. V gave up 8 bases and J gave up 3 bases; unmatched junction bases: 5. The CDR3 length is 15 residues.

This clonotype is a singleton in its sample. This probably arose from a read error, given a far larger clone one base away. The V gene is TRBV11-3, the J gene TRBJ2-7; TRBD2 agrees at 13 bases. The germline V gene has CDR1 SGHNT and CDR2 YENEEA. The CDR3 is 14 amino acids. The CDR3: CASNLGLAGDEQYF. The DNA of the CDR3 is TGTGCCAGCAACTTAGGACTAGCGGGAGACGAGCAGTACTTC.

In its sample, this clonotype was seen many times. The chain combines TRBV6-1 with TRBJ2-1; 9 bases agree with TRBD1. This CDR3 contains 13 residues. V shed 1 base, J shed 11 bases, and the junction held 3 bases outside the gene matches. In germline, CDR1 is MNHNS, CDR2 SASEGT. The CDR3 sequence is CASSEDRGRKQFF. The CDR3, as DNA: TGTGCCAGCAGTGAAGACAGGGGGCGGAAGCAGTTCTTC.

This clonotype came up many times. The rearrangement links TRBV7-2 to TRBJ2-5, with 8 bases aligning to TRBD2. The CDR3 spans 16 residues. Germline V lookup: CDR1 SGHTA, CDR2 FQGNSA. V shed 2 bases and J 5 bases; nucleotides not matched to a gene: 10. CDR3 amino acids: CASSLRLSGNGETQYF. The CDR3 nucleotides are TGTGCCAGCAGCTTAAGGCTTAGCGGGAACGGCGAGACCCAGTACTTC.

This clonotype was seen at least ten times. CDR3: CASSPPAGGTGELFF. Here the CDR3 DNA reads TGTGCCAGCTCACCACCAGCGGGAGGTACCGGGGAGCTGTTTTTT. This chain joins TRBV18 and TRBJ2-2, with 9 nucleotides matching TRBD2. The CDR3 is 15 amino acids. Germline V gene lookup returns CDR1 KGHSH and CDR2 LQKENI. The ends lost 0 bases at V and 5 bases at J; junction bases unmatched: 1. Filled out from reference TRBV18 and TRBJ2-2, the complete variable domain reads NAGVMQNPRHLVRRRGQEARLRCSPMKGHSHVYWYRQLPEEGLKFMVYLQKENIIDESGMPKERFSAEFPKEGPSILRIQQVVRGDSAAYFCASSPPAGGTGELFFGEGSRLTVL.

This clonotype was recorded a few times. The V call is TRBV5-4, the J call TRBJ2-2; tentatively, D is TRBD1 (6 bases). The germline V and J ends were trimmed by 3 bases and 8 bases, with 8 bases remaining between them. Germline CDR1 and CDR2: SGHNT and YYREEE (reference sequence). The CDR3 is 12 residues long. CDR3 nucleotide sequence: TGTGCCAGCAGCTCAGACAGGGGGGAGCTGTTTTTT. Residues: CASSSDRGELFF. Together with reference TRBV5-4 and TRBJ2-2, the CDR3 gives the full variable domain: ETGVTQSPTHLIKTRGQQVTLRCSSQSGHNTVSWYQQALGQGPQFIFQYYREEENGRGNFPPRFSGLQFPNYSSELNVNALELDDSALYLCASSSDRGELFFGEGSRLTVL.

V usage is TRBV28 and J usage is TRBJ1-2; TRBD1 aligns across 10 bases. The CDR3 runs to 17 residues. The V gene end was trimmed by 7 bases and the J gene end by 4 bases; junction bases not matched to a gene: 15. The V gene's germline CDR1 is MDHEN and CDR2 SYDVKM. The CDR3, as DNA: TGTGCCAGCAACCCCCTGACAGGGGGCGATCCCCTCTATGGCTACACCTTC. This sequence encodes CASNPLTGGDPLYGYTF.

This clonotype occurred many times. The chain couples TRBV12-3 or TRBV12-4 to TRBJ1-2; unclear D gene. This CDR3 has 13 amino acids. V was cut by 7 bases and J by 4 bases, with 13 bases left in between. The CDR3 coding sequence is TGTGCCAGCACCCTACGGGGATCCTATGGCTACACCTTC. As protein: CASTLRGSYGYTF.

This clonotype has a handful of counts. This chain uses TRBV4-3 with TRBJ2-1; the match to TRBD1 covers 10 bases. CDR1 is LGHNA, CDR2 YSLEER, per germline. The CDR3 consists of 19 residues. Trimming cost V 2 bases and J 4 bases; bases outside gene matches: 14. The chain's CDR3 is CASSQLGQGSSNFYNEQFF. The CDR3 DNA sequence: TGCGCCAGCAGCCAACTGGGACAGGGGTCCTCTAACTTTTACAATGAGCAGTTCTTC.

Ten or more counts support this clonotype. The rearrangement uses TRBV7-2 and TRBJ2-7; possibly TRBD1 for D (6 bases). V dropped 1 base and J dropped 4 bases, with 14 bases sitting between them. The CDR3 is 15 amino acids. Germline loops: CDR1 SGHTA, CDR2 FQGNSA. The CDR3 sequence is CASSLVSGGAYEQYF. DNA for the CDR3: TGTGCCAGCAGCTTAGTTTCTGGGGGCGCGTACGAGCAGTACTTC.

This clonotype was seen at least ten times. The CDR3 DNA reads as TGTGCCAGCAGCTTTGGGACAGGGGTGAACACTGAAGCTTTCTTT. It translates to CASSFGTGVNTEAFF. The rearrangement joins TRBV11-2 to TRBJ1-1; 10 bases are a match to TRBD1. The junction had 1 base not matched to a gene; V was cut back by 3 bases and J by 0 bases. This CDR3 region has 15 residues. Germline V gene data show CDR1 as SGHAT and CDR2 as FQNNGV. Complete variable domain (other parts from reference TRBV11-2 and TRBJ1-1): EAGVAQSPRYKIIEKRQSVAFWCNPISGHATLYWYQQILGQGPKLLIQFQNNGVVDDSQLPKDRFSAERLKGVDSTLKIQPAKLEDSAVYLCASSFGTGVNTEAFFGQGTRLTVV.

CDR3 bases: TGCGCCAGCAGCCAAACTGGGGCCGCTCTCTCCTACGAGCAGTACTTC. Protein sequence: CASSQTGAALSYEQYF. This rearrangement joins TRBV4-3 to TRBJ2-7; D is possibly TRBD1 (5 bases). V lost 2 bases to trimming and J lost 0 bases, with 14 bases between them. CDR3 size: 16 residues. CDR1 and CDR2 (germline): LGHNA, YSLEER.

This clonotype was seen repeatedly, ten times or more. The chain recombines TRBV2 with TRBJ2-2; TRBD2 agrees at 7 bases. Losses at the gene ends were 2 bases for V and 2 bases for J; bases not matched to a gene: 5. CDR1 is SNHLY, CDR2 FYNNEI, per germline. There are 16 residues in the CDR3. Here the CDR3 DNA reads TGTGCCAGCAGTGAAATGCTGGGACTAAACACCGGGGAGCTGTTTTTT. Encoded protein: CASSEMLGLNTGELFF.

The genes are TRBV20-1 and TRBJ1-4; 8 nucleotides agree with TRBD1. Germline V lookup: CDR1 DFQATT, CDR2 SNEGSKA (reference sequence). The V and J ends lost 0 bases and 4 bases, in that order; junction bases with no gene match: 7. The CDR3 covers 16 residues. As DNA, the CDR3 is TGCAGTGCTAGAGAGGCTTCAGGGGGCCTTAATGAAAAACTGTTTTTT. Translated, it gives CSAREASGGLNEKLFF.

This clonotype was recorded at least ten times. The chain employs TRBV11-2 and TRBJ2-5, with a weak D call TRBD2 (5 bases). Germline CDR1 and CDR2: SGHAT and FQNNGV. This CDR3 comprises 11 residues. V gave up 4 bases and J gave up 9 bases, with 9 bases separating them. CDR3 protein: CASSSGLSQYF. In DNA form, the CDR3 reads TGTGCCAGCAGCTCAGGACTCTCCCAGTACTTC.

The genes are TRBV20-1 and TRBJ2-7; D assignment may be TRBD1 or TRBD2 (5 bases each). Germline CDR1 reads DFQATT; CDR2 reads SNEGSKA (reference sequence). V dropped 6 bases and J dropped 6 bases, with 15 bases sitting between them. The CDR3 contains 12 residues. CDR3 sequence reads: CSAWDPYSEQYF. CDR3 nucleotide sequence: TGCAGTGCCTGGGACCCCTACTCCGAGCAGTACTTC.

This clonotype has a count of ten or more. The chain joins TRBV7-9 to TRBJ2-3, with 7 bases identical to TRBD1. V shed 4 bases and J 2 bases; nucleotides not matched to a gene: 3. The CDR3 contains 14 residues. CDR1 is SEHNR, CDR2 FQNEAQ, per germline (reference sequence). CDR3 DNA: TGTGCCAGCAGCTCACAGGGGTTCACAGATACGCAGTATTTT. This sequence encodes CASSSQGFTDTQYF.